Following are 11 T cell receptor beta chains from one sample sequenced in a study of blood T cells in healthy people across ages. Through a sample-barcoded 5' primer and a J-beta primer mix, a second PCR was run for about 7 to 12 cycles. TCRdb ran MiXCR on the 5' RACE reads and lists one entry per CDR3 protein. The sample consists of about 2 million distinct CDR3 sequences, around half of them appearing once. Sequenced input: blood. The receptor set was obtained from a woman aged 40 to 50 in good health.

The CDR3 bases are TGCAGTTCCCGAGACAGAAGCACAGATACGCAGTATTTT. Translation gives CSSRDRSTDTQYF. This chain joins TRBV20-1 and TRBJ2-3; D is perhaps TRBD1 (5 bases). The V end lost 8 bases, the J end lost 0 bases, and 12 bases lay between the germline ends. Germline CDR1 reads DFQATT; CDR2 reads SNEGSKA (reference sequence). The CDR3 has 13 amino acids.

The rearrangement links TRBV9 to TRBJ2-3, with 12 bases identical to TRBD2. Germline V gene data show CDR1 as SGDLS and CDR2 as YYNGEE. V shed 0 bases and J 6 bases; nucleotides not matched to a gene: 5. The CDR3 is 16 amino acids. CDR3 loop: CASSVGGLAGSDTQYF. In DNA form, the CDR3 reads TGTGCCAGCAGCGTAGGTGGACTAGCGGGGTCGGATACGCAGTATTTT.

With regard to this clonotype: The junction and the germline gene differ at one end; a read error may be behind it. The J gene is TRBJ2-7, the V gene TRBV29-1; the match to TRBD1 covers 9 bases. Germline-derived CDR1 and CDR2 are SQVTM and ANQGSEA. The CDR3 is 14 amino acids. CDR3: CSVEGTGQGYEQYF. The CDR3 DNA reads TGCAGCGTGGAAGGGACGGGACAGGGCTACGAGCAGTACTTC.

The chain combines TRBV6-6 with TRBJ2-1, with D perhaps being TRBD1 or TRBD2 (5 bases each). There are 14 residues in the CDR3. V lost 10 bases and J lost 0, with 13 bases in between. CDR1 and CDR2 (germline): MNHNY, SVGAGI (reference sequence). The CDR3 bases are TGTGCCACAATGGGGGTCAGCTCCTACAATGAGCAGTTCTTC. As protein: CATMGVSSYNEQFF.

The V and J genes are TRBV9 and TRBJ2-1; 7 nucleotides agree with TRBD2. The germline V gene has CDR1 SGDLS and CDR2 YYNGEE. V lost 0 bases and J lost 0; bases outside the gene matches: 9. CDR3 length: 18 residues. For the CDR3, the DNA is TGTGCCAGCAGCGTAGAGGAGGCAGGCGGGAGCTCCTACAATGAGCAGTTCTTC. Amino acid sequence: CASSVEEAGGSSYNEQFF.

This sequence joins TRBV5-1 and TRBJ1-2; 8 bases align to TRBD1. J was trimmed by 7 bases and V by 4 bases; bases with no gene match: 15. The germline gives CDR1 SGHRS, CDR2 YFSETQ. This CDR3 is 16 amino acids long. The CDR3 here is CASSLQGAATTSGYTF. The CDR3 nucleotides are TGCGCCAGCAGCCTCCAGGGGGCTGCAACTACAAGTGGCTACACCTTC.

The V call is TRBV6-5, the J call TRBJ2-1; tentatively, D is TRBD1 or TRBD2 (5 bases each). Trimming cost V 5 bases and J 12 bases, with 17 bases left between them. Per germline, CDR1 MNHEY and CDR2 SVGAGI. This CDR3 has 13 residues. Here the CDR3 reads CASSPGAVMGQFF. As DNA, the CDR3 is TGTGCCAGCAGTCCCGGGGCAGTGATGGGGCAGTTCTTC.

This clonotype appeared a few times. V is TRBV29-1 and J is TRBJ2-2; D is perhaps TRBD1 (5 bases). CDR3 length equals 14 residues. The germline CDR1 and CDR2 sequences are SQVTM and ANQGSEA. Trimming left V 6 bases short and J 1 base short, with 12 bases between. CDR3 loop: CSVETGMNTGELFF. The CDR3, as DNA: TGCAGCGTAGAAACAGGAATGAACACCGGGGAGCTGTTTTTT.

This rearrangement joins TRBV29-1 to TRBJ1-2; 7 positions match TRBD1. From germline, CDR1 is SQVTM and CDR2 ANQGSEA. The trim removed 6 bases at V and 8 bases at J, leaving 6 bases unmatched. The CDR3 spans 11 residues. As DNA, the CDR3 is TGCAGCGTAACAGGGGTTCTGGGCTACACCTTC. It is translated as CSVTGVLGYTF.

This rearrangement joins TRBV7-2 to TRBJ2-7; TRBD2 agrees at 7 bases. Losses at the gene ends were 8 bases for V and 7 bases for J; bases not matched to a gene: 11. Germline-derived CDR1 and CDR2 are SGHTA and FQGNSA. The CDR3 runs to 13 residues. As DNA, the CDR3 is TGTGCCAGCGGCAGCGGGGTTTACAATGAGCAGTACTTC. Translating it yields CASGSGVYNEQYF.

The CDR3 reads CATSDEGRTQYF. The CDR3 bases are TGTGCCACCAGTGATGAGGGGCGTACGCAGTATTTT. The V gene is TRBV24-1, the J gene TRBJ2-3; D tentatively fits TRBD1 or TRBD2 (5 bases each). Trimming removed 3 bases at V and 8 bases at J, with 8 bases between. The CDR3 runs 12 residues. Germline V gene sequence: CDR1 KGHDR, CDR2 SFDVKD.